At least ten counts were recorded for the clone carrying this T cell receptor beta chain. The antigen remains unidentified. V was pared by 1 base and J by 8 bases, with 7 bases of the junction left unmatched. This CDR3 contains 15 residues. In germline, CDR1 is SGHVS, CDR2 FQNEAQ. The data originate from a study of T-cell reconstitution after alpha-beta-depleted transplantation in children. Study-wide results and caveats: Elevated TCRbeta diversity at day 60 was traced, in some patients, to surviving recipient T cells and thymic progenitors. As was reported, about two months after transplant, alpha-beta T cells came from several hundred expanded graft clones. Counts and diversity of T cells one year after transplant came mostly from newly produced T cells.

Researchers prepared the TCRbeta library using unique molecular identifiers, the study reports. TCRdb re-derived calls from the PCR reads in MiXCR, one entry per CDR3 protein. In the table there are hundreds of thousands of distinct CDR3 sequences, 10% to 15% of which are singletons. The sequence derives from a male patient younger than 18 who had a stem cell transplant for acute myeloid leukemia, so the T cells may come from the graft donor. The starting material was PBMCs, mostly from graft donor cells, obtained 360 days after TCRalphabeta/CD19-depleted stem cell transplant. This chain links TRBV7-8 with TRBJ2-1; TRBD2 matches 8 bases. The CDR3, as DNA: TGTGCCAGCAGCTTAGGGACTAGCCTGGACGATGAGCAGTTCTTC. Its translation is CASSLGTSLDDEQFF.